The text below deals with one TCR beta chain. As yet, its antigen is unknown. The data are from a study of cytomegalovirus exposure and HLA in healthy donors. Study-wide findings and caveats: With later analysis, a missense DCLRE1C variant became linked to TCR beta V- and J-gene trimming. Most subjects' HLA-A and HLA-B alleles were reportedly predicted from TCR beta sequences.

The PCR made use of 60 Vbeta and 13 Jbeta primers. TCRdb's table, derived via immunoSEQ multiplex PCR, lists solely in-frame clones and lacks some. The sample lists about 150,000 clones; around 78% were seen once. This CDR3 spans 14 amino acids. The V and J ends lost 4 bases and 0 bases respectively, with 10 bases between them. The germline CDR1 and CDR2 sequences are SGHRS and YFSETQ. This clonotype was sampled from a man between 40 and 49 years old in good health and CMV-seronegative. The V and J genes are TRBV5-1 and TRBJ1-1, with D uncertain. Sequencing used PBMCs. CDR3 residues: CASSPIQMNTEAFF. CDR3 sequence (DNA): TGCGCCAGCAGCCCGATACAGATGAACACTGAAGCTTTCTTT.